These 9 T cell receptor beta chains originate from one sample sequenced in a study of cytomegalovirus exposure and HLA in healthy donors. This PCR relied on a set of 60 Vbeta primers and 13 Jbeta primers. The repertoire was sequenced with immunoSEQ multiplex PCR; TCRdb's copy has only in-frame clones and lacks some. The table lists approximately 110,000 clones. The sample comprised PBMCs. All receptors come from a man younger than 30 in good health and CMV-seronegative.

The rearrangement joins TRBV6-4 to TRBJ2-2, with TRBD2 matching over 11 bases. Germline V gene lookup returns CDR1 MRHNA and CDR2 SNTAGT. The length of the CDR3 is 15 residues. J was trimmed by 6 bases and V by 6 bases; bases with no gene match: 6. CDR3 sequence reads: CASSRLAGLPGELFF. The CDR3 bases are TGTGCCAGCAGCCGACTAGCGGGGCTCCCCGGGGAGCTGTTTTTT.

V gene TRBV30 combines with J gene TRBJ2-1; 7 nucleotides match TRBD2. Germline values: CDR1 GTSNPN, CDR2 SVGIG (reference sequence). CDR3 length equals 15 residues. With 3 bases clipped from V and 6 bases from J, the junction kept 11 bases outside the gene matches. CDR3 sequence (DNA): TGTGCCTGGAGCGCCCTCGGGCGGGGGACCAATGAGCAGTTCTTC. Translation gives CAWSALGRGTNEQFF.

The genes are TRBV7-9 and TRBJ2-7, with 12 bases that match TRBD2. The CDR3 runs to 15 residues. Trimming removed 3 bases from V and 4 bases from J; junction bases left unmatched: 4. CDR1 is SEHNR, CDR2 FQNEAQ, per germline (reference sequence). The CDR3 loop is CASSFASGRAYEQYF. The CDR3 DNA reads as TGTGCCAGCAGCTTTGCTAGCGGGAGGGCGTACGAGCAGTACTTC.

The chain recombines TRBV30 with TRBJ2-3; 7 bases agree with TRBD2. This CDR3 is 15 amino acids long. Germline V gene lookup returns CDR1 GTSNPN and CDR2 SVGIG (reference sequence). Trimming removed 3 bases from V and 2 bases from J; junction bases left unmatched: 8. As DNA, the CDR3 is TGTGCCTGGAGCTTCGCTAGCGGCACCACAGATACGCAGTATTTT. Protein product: CAWSFASGTTDTQYF.

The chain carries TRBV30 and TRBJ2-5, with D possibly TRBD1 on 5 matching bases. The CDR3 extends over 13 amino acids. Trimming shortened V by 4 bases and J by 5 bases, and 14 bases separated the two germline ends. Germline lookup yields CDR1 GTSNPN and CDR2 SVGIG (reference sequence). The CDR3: CAWMVTGAETQYF. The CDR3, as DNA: TGTGCCTGGATGGTAACAGGAGCGGAGACCCAGTACTTC. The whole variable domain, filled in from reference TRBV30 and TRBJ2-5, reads SQTIHQWPATLVQPVGSPLSLECTVEGTSNPNLYWYRQAAGRGLQLLFYSVGIGQISSEVPQNLSASRPQDRQFILSSKKLLLSDSGFYLCAWMVTGAETQYFGPGTRLLVL.

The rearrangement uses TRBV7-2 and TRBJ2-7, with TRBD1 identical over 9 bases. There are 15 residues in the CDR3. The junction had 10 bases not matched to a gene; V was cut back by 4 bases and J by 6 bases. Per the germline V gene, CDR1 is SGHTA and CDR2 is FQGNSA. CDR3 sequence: CASSSSRDRVSEQYF. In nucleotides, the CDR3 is TGTGCCAGCAGCTCTAGCCGGGACAGGGTATCCGAGCAGTACTTC. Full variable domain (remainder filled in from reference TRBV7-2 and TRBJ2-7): GAGVSQSPSNKVTEKGKDVELRCDPISGHTALYWYRQSLGQGLEFLIYFQGNSAPDKSGLPSDRFSAERTGGSVSTLTIQRTQQEDSAVYLCASSSSRDRVSEQYFGPGTRLTVT.

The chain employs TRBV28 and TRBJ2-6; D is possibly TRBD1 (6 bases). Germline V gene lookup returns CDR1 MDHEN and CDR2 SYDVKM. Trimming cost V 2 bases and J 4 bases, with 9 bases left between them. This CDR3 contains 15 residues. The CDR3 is CASSLQGYGANVLTF. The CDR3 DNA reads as TGTGCCAGCAGTTTACAGGGGTACGGGGCCAACGTCCTGACTTTC.

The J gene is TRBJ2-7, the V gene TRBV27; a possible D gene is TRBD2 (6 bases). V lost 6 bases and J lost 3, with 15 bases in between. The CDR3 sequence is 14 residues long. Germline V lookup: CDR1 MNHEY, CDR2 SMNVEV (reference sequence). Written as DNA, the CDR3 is TGTGCCAGCAGCCGAACCATGACTAGCTACGAGCAGTACTTC. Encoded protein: CASSRTMTSYEQYF.

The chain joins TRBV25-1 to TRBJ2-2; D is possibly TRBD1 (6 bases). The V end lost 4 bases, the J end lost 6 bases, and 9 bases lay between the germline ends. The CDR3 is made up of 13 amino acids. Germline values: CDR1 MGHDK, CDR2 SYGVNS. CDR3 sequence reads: CASSVQGPGELFF. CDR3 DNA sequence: TGTGCCAGCAGTGTTCAGGGGCCCGGGGAGCTGTTTTTT.